This T cell receptor (beta chain) stems from a study of blood T cell repertoires in COVID-19. Turning to the study itself: Both acute and convalescent COVID-19 samples were obtained from the United States, Italy and Spain. Sample material is recorded as cDNA or gDNA derived from T cells, B-cell-depleted T cells, or PBMCs.

Profiling relied on immunoSEQ multiplex PCR, and the TCRdb table lists in-frame clones only, not all of them. The sample consists of some 200,000 clones, nearly 90% of them appearing once. Germline assignment: CDR1 SEHNR and CDR2 FQNEAQ (reference sequence). The V and J ends lost 2 bases and 4 bases respectively, with 11 bases between them. The CDR3 runs to 14 residues. This receptor was identified in a man aged 60 to 69 with active or convalescent COVID-19. The chain links TRBV7-9 to TRBJ1-1; unclear D gene. The sequenced material came from peripheral blood. The CDR3 loop is CASSLPEVTTEAFF. CDR3 DNA: TGTGCCAGCAGCTTACCCGAGGTGACCACTGAAGCTTTCTTT.